These 28 T cell receptor beta chains came from one sample sequenced in a study of regulatory T cells in long-lasting Graves disease. With iRepertoire HTBI primers and Arm-PCR of CDR3 regions, TCR beta libraries were built. TCRdb re-derived calls from the multiplex PCR reads in MiXCR, one entry per CDR3 protein. The sample contains roughly 470,000 distinct CDR3 sequences, about 20% of which appear only once. As for time point: persistent/refractory GD, antithyroid drugs over 5 years with positive TRAb. RNA from PBMCs was the source of the TCR library. Sequencing was performed on peripheral blood mononuclear cells (PBMCs), taken when the disease was refractory, from a patient treated with antithyroid drugs. These receptors were taken from a female donor with Graves disease.

This clonotype has just a few counts. This chain uses TRBV19 with TRBJ2-6; possible D gene TRBD1, 6 bases. V was trimmed by 7 bases and J by 0 bases, leaving 22 bases between them. Germline values: CDR1 LNHDA, CDR2 SQIVND (reference sequence). CDR3 length: 19 residues. CDR3 DNA sequence: TGTGCCAGTATATTGTGGGCAGGGGCGCAACCCTCTGGGGCCAACGTCCTGACTTTC. Translating it yields CASILWAGAQPSGANVLTF.

The chain couples TRBV15 to TRBJ2-7, with a weak D call TRBD2 (6 bases). Germline values: CDR1 LNHNV, CDR2 YYDKDF (reference sequence). Deletions cut 3 bases from V and 2 bases from J, with 14 bases between. The CDR3 contains 15 residues. The CDR3 sequence: CATSRAGPGAYEQYF. The CDR3 region has the DNA TGTGCCACCAGCAGGGCCGGGCCGGGGGCCTACGAGCAGTACTTC. The complete variable domain, with remaining parts taken from reference TRBV15 and TRBJ2-7, reads DAMVIQNPRYQVTQFGKPVTLSCSQTLNHNVMYWYQQKSSQAPKLLFHYYDKDFNNEADTPDNFQSRRPNTSFCFLDIRSPGLGDTAMYLCATSRAGPGAYEQYFGPGTRLTVT.

This clonotype was counted many times. V usage is TRBV29-1 and J usage is TRBJ2-7; 10 bases are a match to TRBD1. With 7 bases clipped from V and 7 bases from J, the junction kept 13 bases outside the gene matches. The CDR3 length is 14 residues. Looked up from germline, CDR1 is SQVTM and CDR2 is ANQGSEA. The CDR3 DNA follows: TGCAGCGCGGGGTTGGGACAGGGGTCAGAAGAGCAGTACTTC. Its translation is CSAGLGQGSEEQYF.

The chain has TRBV19 and TRBJ1-1, with TRBD1 identical over 7 bases. The J segment lost 4 bases and the V segment lost 4 bases, leaving 9 bases of the junction unmatched. Germline V gene sequence: CDR1 LNHDA, CDR2 SQIVND (reference sequence). The CDR3 consists of 15 residues. The CDR3 nucleotides are TGTGCCAGTAGTAAGGACAGGTCGTGGGGCACTGAAGCTTTCTTT. This translates into CASSKDRSWGTEAFF.

This clonotype was seen ten or more times. This chain links TRBV12-3 or TRBV12-4 with TRBJ2-5; perhaps TRBD2 as D (5 bases). Trimming cost V 6 bases and J 5 bases, with 13 bases left between them. The CDR3 extends over 13 amino acids. CDR3 sequence reads: CASRPLRGETQYF. The CDR3 coding sequence is TGTGCCAGCAGGCCCTTAAGAGGGGAGACCCAGTACTTC.

This clonotype appeared a few times. The genes are TRBV5-1 and TRBJ2-2; 8 positions agree with TRBD1. CDR1 is SGHRS, CDR2 YFSETQ, per germline. V lost 4 bases, J lost 0 bases, and 5 bases stayed unmatched. The CDR3 loop spans 16 amino acids. The CDR3 nucleotides are TGCGCCAGCAGCCACGGACAGGGCGCGAACACCGGGGAGCTGTTTTTT. This encodes CASSHGQGANTGELFF.

This clonotype appeared a few times. Here the CDR3 DNA reads TGCGCCAGCAGCTTTTTGCCGGGACAGGGTTTCTACGAGCAGTACTTC. This sequence encodes CASSFLPGQGFYEQYF. The chain is built from TRBV5-1 and TRBJ2-7, with 9 positions matching TRBD1. The CDR3 has 16 amino acids. The J segment lost 3 bases and the V segment lost 2 bases, leaving 9 bases of the junction unmatched. Germline V gene sequence: CDR1 SGHRS, CDR2 YFSETQ.

This chain uses TRBV2 with TRBJ2-1, with D maybe TRBD2 (7 bases). Germline CDR1 reads SNHLY; CDR2 reads FYNNEI. The CDR3 contains 18 residues. The V and J ends lost 10 bases and 4 bases respectively, with 29 bases between them. The CDR3 loop reads CATYKDRGGGPQYNEQFF. CDR3 nucleotides: TGTGCCACCTACAAGGATAGAGGGGGAGGGCCGCAGTACAATGAGCAGTTCTTC. Looking up the rest from reference TRBV2 and TRBJ2-1 gives the full variable domain: EPEVTQTPSHQVTQMGQEVILRCVPISNHLYFYWYRQILGQKVEFLVSFYNNEISEKSEIFDDQFSVERPDGSNFTLKIRSTKLEDSAMYFCATYKDRGGGPQYNEQFFGPGTRLTVL.

This clonotype has ten or more counts. The chain employs TRBV5-1 and TRBJ2-2, with D tentatively TRBD1 (5 bases). The germline gives CDR1 SGHRS, CDR2 YFSETQ. This CDR3 is 17 amino acids long. The ends were cut back, 4 bases at V and 5 bases at J, with 21 bases in the middle. CDR3 region: CASSGSTGFSRTGELFF. The DNA of the CDR3 is TGCGCCAGCAGCGGAAGCACAGGTTTCTCCCGTACCGGGGAGCTGTTTTTT.

This clonotype was detected many times. This sequence joins TRBV28 and TRBJ2-7; TRBD1 aligns across 9 bases. Germline CDR1 is MDHEN and CDR2 is SYDVKM. J gave up 5 bases and V 1 base, and 6 bases lay outside the gene matches. The length of the CDR3 is 15 residues. The CDR3 nucleotides are TGTGCCAGCAGTTTATCGGGACAGGGAAAGGACGAGCAGTACTTC. This gives the protein CASSLSGQGKDEQYF.

The table lists this clonotype with many counts. The gene calls are TRBV28 and TRBJ1-5; no clear D gene. CDR3 size: 12 residues. V was clipped by 6 bases and J by 2 bases, with 5 bases between them. Germline V gives CDR1 MDHEN, CDR2 SYDVKM. CDR3 region: CASSYGNQPQHF. The CDR3 region has the DNA TGTGCCAGCAGCTACGGCAATCAGCCCCAGCATTTT.

In regard to this clonotype: A much larger clone sits a single nucleotide away, making a read error possible. CDR3 sequence: CASSGAGEGETQYF. The CDR3 bases are TGTGCCAGCAGCGGGGCGGGAGAGGGGGAGACCCAGTACTTC. This sequence joins TRBV9 and TRBJ2-5; 7 bases fit TRBD2. V shed 3 bases and J 5 bases; nucleotides not matched to a gene: 7. The CDR3 covers 14 residues. Germline loops: CDR1 SGDLS, CDR2 YYNGEE.

This clonotype was counted at least ten times. The chain links TRBV6-2 or TRBV6-3 to TRBJ2-7; D is possibly TRBD1 (6 bases). Germline CDR1 is MNHEY and CDR2 is SVGEGT. The CDR3 spans 13 residues. V was shortened by 4 bases and J by 2 bases, with 9 bases between the two germline ends. CDR3 sequence: CASSWGQAYEQYF. In DNA, the CDR3 is TGTGCCAGCAGTTGGGGGCAAGCCTACGAGCAGTACTTC.

This clonotype was seen just once. J is TRBJ2-2 and V is TRBV5-1; D may be TRBD2 (5 bases). CDR3 length: 16 residues. V shed 1 base and J shed 3 bases, with 13 bases lying between them. Germline V gene data show CDR1 as SGHRS and CDR2 as YFSETQ. The CDR3, as DNA: TGCGCCAGCAGCTTGTTGCTAGCAGCAGACACCGGGGAGCTGTTTTTT. Translated: CASSLLLAADTGELFF. Full variable domain (rest looked up from reference TRBV5-1 and TRBJ2-2): KAGVTQTPRYLIKTRGQQVTLSCSPISGHRSVSWYQQTPGQGLQFLFEYFSETQRNKGNFPGRFSGRQFSNSRSEMNVSTLELGDSALYLCASSLLLAADTGELFFGEGSRLTVL.

The rearrangement links TRBV12-3 or TRBV12-4 to TRBJ2-3; 7 nucleotides align to TRBD2. This CDR3 is 17 amino acids long. Trimming at V came to 4 bases and at J to 11 bases, leaving 21 bases not matched to a gene. CDR3 residues: CASSWRGIPELRRGQYF. The CDR3 coding sequence is TGTGCCAGCAGTTGGCGGGGGATTCCCGAACTTCGTAGGGGGCAGTATTTT.

Notes on this clonotype: A read error may produce the germline difference seen at one junction end. The gene calls are TRBV7-9 and TRBJ1-5; 8 bases align to TRBD1. The CDR3 is made up of 15 amino acids. CDR1 and CDR2 from the germline V gene are SEHNR and FQNEAQ (reference sequence). This chain's CDR3 is CASSLSGGGNQSQHF. CDR3 DNA sequence: TGTGCCAGCAGCTTGTCAGGGGGCGGAAATCAGTCCCAGCATTTT.

There are many counts of this clonotype. This chain uses TRBV29-1 with TRBJ1-1; possibly TRBD1 for D (5 bases). The CDR3 length is 12 residues. Germline CDR1 SQVTM, CDR2 ANQGSEA. Trimming removed 6 bases at V and 7 bases at J, with 15 bases between. The CDR3 protein is CSVTGGKGEAFF. The CDR3, as DNA: TGCAGCGTCACCGGGGGGAAGGGTGAAGCTTTCTTT.

The V and J genes are TRBV18 and TRBJ2-7; D is undetermined. Trimming left V 8 bases short and J 5 bases short, with 13 bases between. The CDR3 contains 12 residues. Per germline, CDR1 KGHSH and CDR2 LQKENI. CDR3: CASQRTNHEQYF. The CDR3 DNA reads as TGTGCCAGCCAGAGAACCAACCACGAGCAGTACTTC.

This clonotype was observed a few times. The chain is built from TRBV5-7 and TRBJ1-5, with D perhaps TRBD1 (6 bases). TRBV5-7 counts as an open reading frame of uncertain function. V was trimmed by 0 bases and J by 3 bases, leaving 13 bases between them. This CDR3 region has 16 residues. In DNA form, the CDR3 reads TGTGCCAGCAGCTTGGACAGGGACAAGATCAATCAGCCCCAGCATTTT. This sequence encodes CASSLDRDKINQPQHF.

This rearrangement joins TRBV6-2 or TRBV6-3 to TRBJ2-7, with 10 bases that match TRBD1. Germline CDR1 and CDR2: MNHEY and SVGEGT. The V segment lost 4 bases and the J segment 1 base; nucleotides outside the gene matches: 7. CDR3 length: 16 residues. In DNA, the CDR3 is TGTGCCAGCAGTTCCCCCGACAGGGGGCGATCCTACGAGCAGTACTTC. It is translated as CASSSPDRGRSYEQYF.

The CDR3 is CASSLGTSGREQFF. DNA of the CDR3: TGTGCCAGCAGCCTGGGGACTAGCGGAAGGGAGCAGTTCTTC. The J gene is TRBJ2-1, the V gene TRBV3-1; 11 nucleotides line up with TRBD2. This CDR3 is built from 14 residues. V lost 4 bases to trimming and J lost 10 bases; unmatched junction nucleotides: 6. CDR1 and CDR2 from the germline V gene are LGHDT and YNNKEL (reference sequence).

The chain is built from TRBV11-2 and TRBJ2-1; D may correspond to TRBD1 or TRBD2 (5 bases each). Germline lookup yields CDR1 SGHAT and CDR2 FQNNGV. This CDR3 has 16 residues. V gave up 1 base and J gave up 6 bases, with 16 bases separating them. CDR3 protein: CASSLGPWGGRNEQFF. Written as DNA, the CDR3 is TGTGCCAGCAGCTTAGGGCCCTGGGGCGGGCGCAATGAGCAGTTCTTC.

This sequence joins TRBV20-1 and TRBJ1-1; D not resolved. Germline V gives CDR1 DFQATT, CDR2 SNEGSKA (reference sequence). V gave up 5 bases and J gave up 4 bases, with 14 bases separating them. The CDR3 runs to 13 residues. CDR3 coding DNA: TGCAGTGCTTTTAAAGGCTCGGCCACTGAAGCTTTCTTT. The encoded protein is CSAFKGSATEAFF.

This clonotype was seen ten or more times. This chain joins TRBV27 and TRBJ2-2, with 7 bases identical to TRBD2. J was trimmed by 2 bases and V by 2 bases; bases with no gene match: 17. Per the germline V gene, CDR1 is MNHEY and CDR2 is SMNVEV (reference sequence). The CDR3 is made up of 20 amino acids. The DNA for the CDR3 is TGTGCCAGCAGTTTACGGTGGCGGGAGTCTTATGGGTCTAACACCGGGGAGCTGTTTTTT. This encodes CASSLRWRESYGSNTGELFF.

This chain joins TRBV29-1 and TRBJ2-1; D gene ambiguous. The CDR3 covers 12 residues. Germline V gene sequence: CDR1 SQVTM, CDR2 ANQGSEA. The V and J ends lost 0 bases and 3 bases respectively, with 3 bases between them. CDR3 bases: TGCAGCGTTGAAGAGCGCTACAATGAGCAGTTCTTC. Amino acid sequence: CSVEERYNEQFF.

The V call is TRBV3-1, the J call TRBJ1-2, with D uncertain. The germline CDR1 and CDR2 sequences are LGHDT and YNNKEL (reference sequence). CDR3 size: 12 residues. The germline V and J ends were trimmed by 8 bases and 4 bases, with 11 bases remaining between them. The CDR3 nucleotides read TGTGCCAGCGGGCGGAGTATCTATGGCTACACCTTC. Translated: CASGRSIYGYTF. The full variable domain, with the rest looked up from reference TRBV3-1 and TRBJ1-2, is DTAVSQTPKYLVTQMGNDKSIKCEQNLGHDTMYWYKQDSKKFLKIMFSYNNKELIINETVPNRFSPKSPDKAHLNLHINSLELGDSAVYFCASGRSIYGYTFGSGTRLTVV.

V gene TRBV5-1 combines with J gene TRBJ2-5; no clear D gene. The CDR3 loop spans 11 amino acids. V was shortened by 6 bases and J by 2 bases, with 5 bases between the two germline ends. Germline CDR1 and CDR2: SGHRS and YFSETQ. The CDR3 DNA reads as TGCGCCAGCAAAATACAAGAGACCCAGTACTTC. Residues: CASKIQETQYF.

This chain connects TRBV25-1 to TRBJ2-5; 9 nucleotides line up with TRBD2. CDR1 MGHDK and CDR2 SYGVNS come from the germline V gene. The CDR3 contains 16 residues. V lost 5 bases and J lost 1; bases outside the gene matches: 8. The CDR3 region has the DNA TGTGCCAGCAGTCCTAAGGGGCGGGAGGGCCAAGAGACCCAGTACTTC. Translated: CASSPKGREGQETQYF.